A selection of T cell receptor beta chains follows, all from one sample in a study of somatic mutations in cytotoxic T cells in rheumatoid arthritis. Some clones are missing from TCRdb's copy, which holds only in-frame ones; the method was immunoSEQ multiplex PCR. Here the sample spans 10,000 to 12,000 clones, 80% being singletons. Source material: CD8+ T cells sorted from blood. All receptors come from an adult with rheumatoid arthritis. Both conserved end residues are part of each CDR3. A D gene is named only where the DNA matches it firmly. Expanded clones are given a class, and other clones once, few, many or no size at all.

D | J | size | V | DNA | CDR3
TRBD2 | TRBJ2-1 | - | TRBV7-9 | TGTGCCAGCAGCATAGTCCTAGCGGGACAGACCAATGAGCAGTTCTTC | CASSIVLAGQTNEQFF
- | TRBJ1-2 | - | TRBV2 | TGTGCCAGCCTCGACGTGGGGGTAGATGGCTACACCTTC | CASLDVGVDGYTF
- | TRBJ1-1 | - | TRBV19 | TGTGCCAGTAGTATAGGGACAAGGAACACTGAAGCTTTCTTT | CASSIGTRNTEAFF
- | TRBJ1-4 | - | TRBV4-3 | TGCGCCAGCAGCCAAGGCGGGGGCCGAAATGAAAAACTGTTTTTT | CASSQGGGRNEKLFF
- | TRBJ2-1 | - | TRBV27 | TGTGCCAGCATGAAACAGGGACCCTACAATGAGCAGTTCTTC | CASMKQGPYNEQFF
- | TRBJ2-5 | - | TRBV11-3 | TGTGCCAGCAGCTTAGCCGGCAAAGAGACCCAGTACTTC | CASSLAGKETQYF
- | TRBJ1-1 | few | TRBV5-4 | TGTGCCAGCAGCTTGGGCAGGGGCGCCCCGAACACTGAAGCTTTCTTT | CASSLGRGAPNTEAFF
- | TRBJ2-7 | - | TRBV6-6 | TGTGCCGGACAAGTAGACAGAGGCTACGAGCAGTACTTC | CAGQVDRGYEQYF
TRBD1 | TRBJ2-2 | - | TRBV7-6 | TGTGCCAGCAGCTCCAGACAGGGGATGAACACCGGGGAGCTGTTTTTT | CASSSRQGMNTGELFF
TRBD1 | TRBJ2-5 | - | TRBV9 | TGTGCCAGCAGCCAGAACCTTCGGACAGGGGAAGAGACCCAGTACTTC | CASSQNLRTGEETQYF
- | TRBJ2-1 | - | TRBV6-5 | TGTGCCAGCAGAGATGGACAATACAATGAGCAGTTCTTC | CASRDGQYNEQFF
- | TRBJ2-7 | - | TRBV21-1 | TGTGCCAGCAGCAAAGGAATCGTAGGCGAGCAGTACTTC | CASSKGIVGEQYF
- | TRBJ2-1 | - | TRBV7-6 | TGTGCCAGCAGCTCACACCAACTTGGGGGGCAGCAGTTCTTC | CASSSHQLGGQQFF
- | TRBJ1-6 | - | TRBV9 | TGTGCCAGCAGCTCTGGGGGAGAAGGGTCACCCCTCCACTTT | CASSSGGEGSPLHF
- | TRBJ2-7 | - | TRBV11-1 | TGTGCCAGCAGCTTAGGAGTGCAATACTCCTACGAGCAGTACTTC | CASSLGVQYSYEQYF
- | TRBJ2-2 | - | TRBV9 | TGTGCCAGCAGTGACAGCGGTCGGTCCGGGGAGCTGTTTTTT | CASSDSGRSGELFF
- | TRBJ2-7 | - | TRBV2 | TGTGCCAAGTCACAGGTTAGCTCCTACGAGCAGTACTTC | CAKSQVSSYEQYF
- | TRBJ2-2 | - | TRBV15 | TGTGCCACCAGCAGAGTCGGTAACGGGGAGCTGTTTTTT | CATSRVGNGELFF
TRBD2 | TRBJ2-3 | - | TRBV7-6 | TGTGCCAGCAGCTCCAGCGCTACTAGCGGGTTTTATAATACGCAGTATTTT | CASSSSATSGFYNTQYF
- | TRBJ2-1 | - | TRBV27 | TGTGCCAGCAGTCTATACAATGAGCAGTTCTTC | CASSLYNEQFF
TRBD1 | TRBJ2-7 | once | TRBV2 | TGTGCCAGCAGTGGAGAACAGGGGTGGTCTAGCGAGCAGTACTTC | CASSGEQGWSSEQYF
TRBD1 | TRBJ2-1 | - | TRBV27 | TGTGCCACCCGCCTTTGGACAGGAGGCAATGAGCAGTTCTTC | CATRLWTGGNEQFF
- | TRBJ2-7 | - | TRBV29-1 | TGCAGCGTCGTTGACAGCCCGGGGGAGCAGTACTTC | CSVVDSPGEQYF
- | TRBJ2-7 | few | TRBV19 | TGTGCCAGTAACGTGGAAATAGGGCCCTACGAGCAGTACTTC | CASNVEIGPYEQYF
TRBD1 | TRBJ2-1 | - | TRBV7-9 | TGTGCCAGCAGGGTAATCGGGACAGTTCGCGATGAGCAGTTCTTC | CASRVIGTVRDEQFF
- | TRBJ2-7 | - | TRBV27 | TGTGCCAGCAGTTTATCGGACTCAACCTACGAGCAGTACTTC | CASSLSDSTYEQYF
- | TRBJ1-1 | - | TRBV5-1 | TGCGCCAGCAGTAATGGGACTGAAGCTTTCTTT | CASSNGTEAFF
TRBD1 | TRBJ2-7 | - | TRBV7-2 | TGTGCCAGCAGCTTAGCGGAAGGGACAGGGCTCCCCTACGAGCAGTACTTC | CASSLAEGTGLPYEQYF
- | TRBJ2-7 | - | TRBV27 | TGTGCCAGCAATCCCGGGGCGGGGGCTTCCTACGAGCAGTACTTC | CASNPGAGASYEQYF